These 14 T cell receptor beta chains share one sample of origin, sequenced in a study of cytomegalovirus exposure and HLA in healthy donors. This PCR relied on a set of 60 Vbeta primers and 13 Jbeta primers. The data were produced by immunoSEQ multiplex PCR, yet TCRdb's version contains in-frame clones alone and is incomplete. The table includes tens of thousands of clones, around four fifths detected once. Input material: PBMCs. All receptors come from a woman under 40 in good health and CMV-seropositive.

This chain connects TRBV6-5 to TRBJ1-2; TRBD1 agrees at 9 bases. With 8 bases clipped from V and 9 bases from J, the junction kept 7 bases outside the gene matches. Germline V CDR1 and CDR2: MNHEY, SVGAGI. The CDR3 runs 12 residues. CDR3 nucleotide sequence: TGTGCCAGCTTCAAGGGACAGGGCAGCTACACCTTC. It yields the protein CASFKGQGSYTF.

The rearrangement uses TRBV4-2 and TRBJ1-2, with 7 bases matching TRBD1. CDR1 and CDR2 (germline): LGHNA, YNFKEQ. Germline trimming cut 3 bases from V and 6 bases from J; bases unmatched to any gene: 13. This CDR3 spans 16 amino acids. The CDR3 reads CASSHALAGGSDGYTF. Here the CDR3 DNA reads TGTGCCAGCAGCCATGCGCTCGCAGGGGGTTCCGATGGCTACACCTTC.

The chain recombines TRBV7-2 with TRBJ2-7; tentatively, D is TRBD2 (6 bases). This CDR3 spans 12 amino acids. Germline lookup yields CDR1 SGHTA and CDR2 FQGNSA. Trimming took off 5 bases at V and 10 bases at J, with 15 bases between the two ends. CDR3 loop: CASSALTGTQYF. For the CDR3, the DNA is TGTGCCAGCAGCGCCCTAACCGGGACTCAGTACTTC. Full variable domain (rest looked up from reference TRBV7-2 and TRBJ2-7): GAGVSQSPSNKVTEKGKDVELRCDPISGHTALYWYRQSLGQGLEFLIYFQGNSAPDKSGLPSDRFSAERTGGSVSTLTIQRTQQEDSAVYLCASSALTGTQYFGPGTRLTVT.

This clone was detected only once. V is TRBV29-1 and J is TRBJ2-5, with D possibly being TRBD1 (5 bases). Per the germline V gene, CDR1 is SQVTM and CDR2 is ANQGSEA. Trimming shortened V by 4 bases and J by 2 bases, and 5 bases separated the two germline ends. This CDR3 spans 11 amino acids. CDR3 amino acids: CSVGQQETQYF. Written as DNA, the CDR3 is TGCAGCGTTGGACAGCAAGAGACCCAGTACTTC. Drawing the rest from reference TRBV29-1 and TRBJ2-5, the complete variable domain is SAVISQKPSRDICQRGTSLTIQCQVDSQVTMMFWYRQQPGQSLTLIATANQGSEATYESGFVIDKFPISRPNLTFSTLTVSNMSPEDSSIYLCSVGQQETQYFGPGTRLLVL.

J is TRBJ1-2 and V is TRBV5-4; D may be TRBD1 (6 bases). The CDR3 has 12 residues. Germline V gene lookup returns CDR1 SGHNT and CDR2 YYREEE (reference sequence). The V and J ends lost 4 bases and 8 bases respectively, with 12 bases between them. The CDR3 DNA reads TGTGCCAGCAGCCGTACAGGGTTGGGCTACACCTTC. It is translated as CASSRTGLGYTF.

The rearrangement joins TRBV5-5 to TRBJ1-1; D may be TRBD1 (6 bases). Per germline, CDR1 SGHKS and CDR2 YYEKEE (reference sequence). The ends were cut back, 0 bases at V and 5 bases at J, with 8 bases in the middle. CDR3 length: 13 amino acids. CDR3 protein: CASSLDRDTEAFF. The CDR3, as DNA: TGTGCCAGCAGCTTGGACAGGGATACTGAAGCTTTCTTT.

J is TRBJ1-3 and V is TRBV11-2; TRBD1 might be the D (5 bases). Trimming took off 7 bases at V and 4 bases at J, with 14 bases between the two ends. The germline gives CDR1 SGHAT, CDR2 FQNNGV. This CDR3 has 14 amino acids. The CDR3 DNA reads TGTGCCAGCACCCCAAGGAGGGGCGGAAACACCATATATTTT. Translating gives CASTPRRGGNTIYF.

The V and J genes are TRBV9 and TRBJ2-5; a possible D gene is TRBD2 (6 bases). Germline V CDR1 and CDR2: SGDLS, YYNGEE. V gave up 3 bases and J gave up 7 bases, with 19 bases separating them. The CDR3 covers 15 residues. The CDR3 loop reads CASSASGDHSVTQYF. In DNA, the CDR3 is TGTGCCAGCAGCGCCTCGGGAGACCATTCCGTGACCCAGTACTTC.

V usage is TRBV7-9 and J usage is TRBJ2-7; a weak D match, TRBD2 (6 bases). Germline-derived CDR1 and CDR2 are SEHNR and FQNEAQ (reference sequence). V dropped 0 bases and J dropped 4 bases, with 16 bases sitting between them. CDR3 length: 16 residues. CDR3 in DNA: TGTGCCAGCAGCTTAGCTTCCGGGGGAGAAAGGTACGAGCAGTACTTC. As protein: CASSLASGGERYEQYF.

V is TRBV5-4 and J is TRBJ2-5, with D possibly matching TRBD1 (6 bases). Germline V lookup: CDR1 SGHNT, CDR2 YYREEE (reference sequence). This CDR3 contains 14 residues. Trimming took off 4 bases at V and 0 bases at J, with 10 bases between the two ends. The CDR3 spells CASSRDTDQETQYF. Here the CDR3 DNA reads TGTGCCAGCAGCCGGGACACCGACCAAGAGACCCAGTACTTC.

V and J are TRBV5-6 and TRBJ1-2; D may be TRBD1 (5 bases). V was cut by 4 bases and J by 8 bases, with 15 bases left in between. From germline, CDR1 is SGHDT and CDR2 YYEEEE. The CDR3 totals 13 residues. Here the CDR3 DNA reads TGTGCCAGCAGCCATGCTCAGGGAGGAGGCTACACCTTC. Protein product: CASSHAQGGGYTF.

The chain uses TRBV28 and TRBJ1-5; possible D gene TRBD1, 6 bases. V lost 5 bases, J lost 7 bases, and 15 bases lay in between. In germline, CDR1 is MDHEN, CDR2 SYDVKM. CDR3 length: 14 residues. CDR3 sequence (DNA): TGTGCCAGCAGTAAGCCACAGGGTTCCCAGCCCCAGCATTTT. It is translated as CASSKPQGSQPQHF.

The rearrangement uses TRBV2 and TRBJ1-5; D is possibly TRBD1 (6 bases). The ends were cut back, 6 bases at V and 2 bases at J, with 14 bases in the middle. The CDR3 contains 15 residues. Germline CDR1 and CDR2: SNHLY and FYNNEI. This chain's CDR3 is CASSQSTGRNQPQHF. The CDR3 coding sequence is TGTGCCAGCAGCCAGTCCACAGGGCGCAATCAGCCCCAGCATTTT. Using reference TRBV2 and TRBJ1-5 for the parts outside the CDR3, the full variable domain is EPEVTQTPSHQVTQMGQEVILRCVPISNHLYFYWYRQILGQKVEFLVSFYNNEISEKSEIFDDQFSVERPDGSNFTLKIRSTKLEDSAMYFCASSQSTGRNQPQHFGDGTRLSIL.

V is TRBV9 and J is TRBJ2-3; 10 nucleotides agree with TRBD2. V gave up 0 bases and J gave up 4 bases; unmatched junction bases: 5. Per the germline V gene, CDR1 is SGDLS and CDR2 is YYNGEE. The CDR3 sequence is 16 residues long. The CDR3 here is CASSVAGLAGADTQYF. For the CDR3, the DNA is TGTGCCAGCAGCGTAGCGGGCCTAGCGGGAGCAGATACGCAGTATTTT.